These T cell receptor beta chains were read from a single sample in a study of Ad26.COV2.S vaccination and SARS-CoV-2 variants. Only in-frame clones appear in the TCRdb table, and some are missing; sequencing was by immunoSEQ multiplex PCR. The sample records around 370,000 clones, around 83% being singletons. This specimen consisted of peripheral blood, obtained in a trial of Ad26.COV2.S vaccine versus placebo. The receptor set was obtained from a person between 18 and 65 years old who received the Ad26.COV2.S COVID-19 vaccine or a placebo. CDR3s include the opening cysteine and the closing phenylalanine or tryptophan. The D gene is left open where the match is weak.

J,V,D,CDR3,DNA
TRBJ1-1,TRBV19,.,CASSLQTGLNTEAFF,TGTGCCAGTAGTTTACAAACAGGCCTGAACACTGAAGCTTTCTTT
TRBJ1-2,TRBV11-2,.,CASSLWSDNYGYTF,TGTGCCAGCAGCTTATGGTCGGATAACTATGGCTACACCTTC
TRBJ2-7,TRBV7-6,.,CASSPPYEQYF,TGTGCCAGCAGCCCGCCCTACGAGCAGTACTTC
TRBJ1-2,TRBV18,.,CASSPATFPPYGYTF,TGTGCCAGCTCACCGGCGACCTTCCCCCCCTATGGCTACACCTTC
TRBJ2-7,TRBV30,.,CAWREVYEQYF,TGTGCCTGGAGGGAGGTTTACGAGCAGTACTTC
TRBJ2-2,TRBV30,.,CAWRPETGELFF,TGTGCCTGGAGGCCCGAGACCGGGGAGCTGTTTTTT
TRBJ2-3,TRBV5-1,TRBD2,CASSLGLAGGTDTQYF,TGCGCCAGCAGCTTGGGACTAGCGGGAGGTACAGATACGCAGTATTTT
TRBJ2-3,TRBV4-3,TRBD1,CASSQVGTGTYTDTQYF,TGCGCCAGCAGCCAAGTAGGGACAGGGACCTACACAGATACGCAGTATTTT
TRBJ2-7,TRBV5-6,TRBD2,CASSLDTIAGSSYEQYF,TGTGCCAGCAGCCTCGACACGATAGCGGGGAGCTCCTACGAGCAGTACTTC
TRBJ1-1,TRBV6-2/TRBV6-3,.,CASSYGGSAPMNTEAFF,TGTGCCAGCAGTTACGGAGGGTCGGCTCCGATGAACACTGAAGCTTTCTTT
TRBJ2-7,TRBV4-3,TRBD1,CASSQGDRDYEQYF,TGCGCCAGCAGCCAAGGGGACAGGGACTACGAGCAGTACTTC
TRBJ1-1,TRBV5-6,.,CASSYDGLRGNTEAFF,TGTGCCAGCAGCTACGACGGACTGAGGGGGAACACTGAAGCTTTCTTT
TRBJ2-1,TRBV4-3,.,CASSQESGMFGNEQFF,TGCGCCAGCAGCCAAGAATCAGGGATGTTCGGCAATGAGCAGTTCTTC
TRBJ2-7,TRBV4-1,.,CASSQGRTWTYEQYF,TGCGCCAGCAGCCAAGGGAGGACATGGACCTACGAGCAGTACTTC
TRBJ2-2,TRBV21-1,.,CASSKGRTSGGELFF,TGTGCCAGCAGCAAAGGGAGGACTAGCGGCGGGGAGCTGTTTTTT